Below are 18 T cell receptor beta chains sequenced from a single sample in a study of immune heterogeneity within non-small cell lung tumors. The template for each sample was around 540 ng of genomic DNA, which had been extracted from bulk tumor tissue. Several biopsies per primary tumor were taken during surgery, spaced as far apart as possible. Untreated, newly diagnosed non-small cell lung cancer patients underwent curative surgery. Multiplex PCR relied on 32 V and 13 J primers to amplify TCR beta CDR3. TCRdb itself ran the multiplex PCR reads through MiXCR, one entry per CDR3 protein. Of approximately 1,900 distinct CDR3 sequences listed, roughly 30% are singletons. Source material: lung tumor tissue. Receptor source: a man in his 60s with non-small cell lung cancer.

This clonotype was seen more than once but under ten times. The V gene is TRBV6-1, the J gene TRBJ2-2; D remains ambiguous. Per germline, CDR1 MNHNS and CDR2 SASEGT. There are 12 residues in the CDR3. The ends were cut back, 8 bases at V and 5 bases at J, with 9 bases in the middle. In DNA form, the CDR3 reads TGTGCCAGCCAAATCTCGACCGGGGAGCTGTTTTTT. Residues: CASQISTGELFF.

Details on this clonotype: A read error is possible here, since a much larger clone lies one base away. No conserved phenylalanine or tryptophan is present at the end of the CDR3, so a read error is the likely explanation. Because the CDR3's place on the DNA is in doubt, the DNA is left out and the CDR3 is given as listed by TCRdb. This rearrangement joins TRBV19 to TRBJ2-4; TRBD2 reflects the table's D call only, with no check against the DNA. 12 amino acids form the CDR3, both terminal residues included. Germline values: CDR1 LNHDA, CDR2 SQIVND (reference sequence). The CDR3 is CASLGLAGSLEL.

This chain links TRBV5-5 with TRBJ2-3; D call uncertain. The CDR3 consists of 12 residues. With 4 bases removed from V and 2 bases from J, the gap between germline ends came to 5 bases. Germline V gives CDR1 SGHKS, CDR2 YYEKEE (reference sequence). Here the CDR3 reads CASSLTTDTQYF. CDR3 in DNA: TGTGCCAGCAGCCTGACCACAGATACGCAGTATTTT. Full variable domain (outside the CDR3, taken from reference TRBV5-5 and TRBJ2-3): DAGVTQSPTHLIKTRGQQVTLRCSPISGHKSVSWYQQVLGQGPQFIFQYYEKEERGRGNFPDRFSARQFPNYSSELNVNALLLGDSALYLCASSLTTDTQYFGPGTRLTVL.

J is TRBJ2-2 and V is TRBV7-2; 8 bases agree with TRBD2. Germline V gene sequence: CDR1 SGHTA, CDR2 FQGNSA. Trimming cost V 4 bases and J 2 bases; bases outside gene matches: 3. The CDR3 runs to 15 residues. CDR3 sequence reads: CASSWSGSNTGELFF. For the CDR3, the DNA is TGTGCCAGCAGCTGGAGCGGGAGCAACACCGGGGAGCTGTTTTTT.

This clonotype was found a few times. CDR3 sequence reads: CASRPGQSMNTEAFF. DNA for the CDR3: TGTGCCAGCAGACCGGGACAATCCATGAACACTGAAGCTTTCTTT. The chain couples TRBV5-4 to TRBJ1-1; TRBD1 is a possible D gene (6 bases). CDR3 length equals 15 residues. The germline gives CDR1 SGHNT, CDR2 YYREEE (reference sequence). Trimming removed 5 bases at V and 0 bases at J, with 14 bases between.

Worth noting for this clonotype: A much larger clone differs from this one at a single base, so this may be a read error. This rearrangement joins TRBV7-9 to TRBJ1-2, with D uncertain. This CDR3 is 11 amino acids long. Germline CDR1 and CDR2: SEHNR and FQNEAQ (reference sequence). The CDR3 region has the DNA TGTGCCAACAGCTTAGGGTATGGCTACACCTTC. This gives the protein CANSLGYGYTF.

This clonotype was counted between two and nine times. V and J are TRBV11-3 and TRBJ2-1, with D tentatively TRBD1 or TRBD2 (5 bases each). This CDR3 has 16 residues. Germline CDR1 reads SGHNT; CDR2 reads YENEEA. The ends were cut back, 5 bases at V and 5 bases at J, with 19 bases in the middle. DNA for the CDR3: TGTGCCAGCAGCCTAAGGACGGGGACGGTGAACAATGAGCAGTTCTTC. Amino acid sequence: CASSLRTGTVNNEQFF.

The V gene is TRBV7-3, the J gene TRBJ2-3, with 14 bases identical to TRBD2. Germline CDR1 reads SGHTA; CDR2 reads FQGTGA. V gave up 1 base and J gave up 7 bases; unmatched junction bases: 13. The CDR3 length is 19 residues. CDR3 in DNA: TGTGCCAGCAGCTTAATTGGCCCCGGACTAGCGGGAGGACAAAATACGCAGTATTTT. Encoded protein: CASSLIGPGLAGGQNTQYF.

Only a few counts were recorded for this clonotype. The rearrangement links TRBV7-7 to TRBJ2-7, with 12 nucleotides matching TRBD1. Germline CDR1 is SSHAT and CDR2 is FNYEAQ (reference sequence). The CDR3 covers 16 residues. The CDR3 loop is CASSRTRDRGPHEQYV. In DNA, the CDR3 is TGTGCTAGCAGCCGGACCCGGGACAGGGGGCCCCACGAGCAGTACGTC.

The V gene is TRBV6-2 or TRBV6-3, the J gene TRBJ2-7; TRBD1 matches at 7 bases. The CDR3 is made up of 15 amino acids. With 5 bases clipped from V and 0 bases from J, the junction kept 7 bases outside the gene matches. Germline CDR1 MNHEY, CDR2 SVGEGT. The CDR3 spells CASSGRDSLSYEQYF. The CDR3 DNA reads as TGTGCCAGCAGTGGCCGGGACAGCCTCTCCTACGAGCAGTACTTC.

This clonotype turned up a few times. The rearrangement uses TRBV28 and TRBJ2-2; no definite D call. CDR1 and CDR2 from the germline V gene are MDHEN and SYDVKM. Trimming pared 3 bases from V and 3 bases from J, leaving 2 bases between. CDR3 size: 12 residues. The CDR3 loop is CASSFYTGELFF. The CDR3 DNA follows: TGTGCCAGCAGTTTTTACACCGGGGAGCTGTTTTTT. Complete variable domain (other parts from reference TRBV28 and TRBJ2-2): DVKVTQSSRYLVKRTGEKVFLECVQDMDHENMFWYRQDPGLGLRLIYFSYDVKMKEKGDIPEGYSVSREKKERFSLILESASTNQTSMYLCASSFYTGELFFGEGSRLTVL.

As for this clonotype: A much larger clone is a single base away; this may be a read error. The conserved phenylalanine or tryptophan is not found at the CDR3 terminus, so this likely reflects a read error. V gene TRBV6-2 or TRBV6-3 combines with J gene TRBJ2-1, with 7 positions matching TRBD1. The CDR3 consists of 15 residues. Germline V gene data show CDR1 as MNHEY and CDR2 as SVGEGT. V lost 2 bases to trimming and J lost 5 bases; unmatched junction nucleotides: 6. The CDR3 sequence: CASSYVQGENNEQFL. CDR3 nucleotide sequence: TGTGCCAGCAGTTACGTCCAGGGGGAGAACAATGAGCAGTTCTTG.

This clonotype counts as medium-sized. The chain carries TRBV18 and TRBJ2-7; 9 bases map to TRBD1. Germline V gene data show CDR1 as KGHSH and CDR2 as LQKENI. The CDR3 runs 17 residues. V shed 6 bases and J 5 bases; nucleotides not matched to a gene: 17. CDR3 bases: TGTGCCAGCTCCGCGATAGACCGGGACAGGGTCCTAAACGAGCAGTACTTC. Translated, it gives CASSAIDRDRVLNEQYF.

This clonotype is large in the sample. Its ends do not fully match the called genes, so a read error is possible. The rearrangement uses TRBV6-1 and TRBJ2-3; D gene unclear. The CDR3 has 10 residues. Per the germline V gene, CDR1 is MNHNS and CDR2 is SASEGT. CDR3 in DNA: TGTGCCAGCAGAGAAGATACGCAGTATTTT. It is translated as CASREDTQYF.

Points on this clonotype: Just one base apart from a much larger clone, this may be a read error. The CDR3 DNA reads as TGTTCCAGCAGCACATTGGACGGTCAAGAGACCCAGTACTTC. As protein: CSSSTLDGQETQYF. The chain employs TRBV7-9 and TRBJ2-5, with unresolved D. CDR1 SEHNR and CDR2 FQNEAQ come from the germline V gene (reference sequence). The length of the CDR3 is 14 residues.

This clonotype qualifies as medium-sized (0.01 to 0.1%). The rearrangement uses TRBV12-3 or TRBV12-4 and TRBJ1-3; weak D call: TRBD1 (5 bases). The length of the CDR3 is 14 residues. V was trimmed by 6 bases and J by 2 bases, leaving 11 bases between them. CDR3 region: CASSRGSAGNTIYF. The CDR3 region has the DNA TGTGCCAGCAGCCGGGGGTCCGCTGGAAACACCATATATTTT.

About this clonotype: A read error may account for a junction end that differs from germline. The CDR3: CATSSYGGSYDYTF. CDR3 DNA sequence: TGTGCCACCAGCAGCTACGGAGGGAGCTATGACTACACCTTC. The V gene is TRBV15, the J gene TRBJ1-2; D not certain. The germline CDR1 and CDR2 sequences are LNHNV and YYDKDF (reference sequence). The CDR3 consists of 14 residues.

On this clonotype itself: The junction departs from germline at one end; a sequencing error may be responsible. The V and J genes are TRBV14 and TRBJ2-1; D might be TRBD2 (6 bases). Per germline, CDR1 SGHDN and CDR2 FVKESK. This CDR3 contains 13 residues. The CDR3 here is CDSSLRLVAEQFF. The CDR3 DNA follows: TGTGACAGCAGCCTTCGACTAGTGGCTGAGCAGTTCTTC.